Each of the 26 T cell receptor beta chains below was sequenced from the same sample in a study of T cells in Graves' hyperthyroidism and ophthalmopathy. Authors of the study amplified TCR beta CDR3 regions from RNA transcripts. A set of HTBI primers served as the primers for a first-round RT-PCR of the TCR CDR3. TCRdb used MiXCR to reprocess the multiplex PCR reads, holding one entry per CDR3 protein. The data show 530,000 or so distinct CDR3 sequences, 17% seen once. The sample was blood. The origin of the receptors is a young woman with Graves' ophthalmopathy.

There are many counts of this clonotype. V gene TRBV7-9 combines with J gene TRBJ2-1; 7 nucleotides match TRBD1. Per the germline V gene, CDR1 is SEHNR and CDR2 is FQNEAQ (reference sequence). The ends lost 5 bases at V and 3 bases at J; junction bases unmatched: 10. CDR3 size: 16 residues. In DNA form, the CDR3 reads TGTGCCAGCAGCCCCATCACAGGGGAAGGCTACAATGAGCAGTTCTTC. Residues: CASSPITGEGYNEQFF.

The V call is TRBV27, the J call TRBJ2-3, with 15 positions matching TRBD2. The CDR3 spans 17 residues. Germline lookup yields CDR1 MNHEY and CDR2 SMNVEV (reference sequence). The V and J ends lost 6 bases and 2 bases, in that order; junction bases with no gene match: 6. As DNA, the CDR3 is TGTGCCAGCAGCCGCGGGACTAGCGGGGGGTCCACAGATACGCAGTATTTT. Its translation: CASSRGTSGGSTDTQYF.

J is TRBJ2-3 and V is TRBV24-1; D ambiguous. CDR1 and CDR2 from the germline V gene are KGHDR and SFDVKD. Trimming cost V 2 bases and J 7 bases, with 9 bases left between them. This CDR3 has 13 residues. The CDR3 nucleotides are TGTGCCACCAGTGATTCGGCCCCAAATACGCAGTATTTT. It specifies CATSDSAPNTQYF.

The genes are TRBV28 and TRBJ2-2, with 8 bases aligning to TRBD2. The germline V gene encodes CDR1 MDHEN and CDR2 SYDVKM. This CDR3 comprises 15 residues. With 2 bases clipped from V and 6 bases from J, the junction kept 5 bases outside the gene matches. The CDR3 nucleotides are TGTGCCAGCAGTTTACGGCCTAGCGGGCCCGGGGAGCTGTTTTTT. Protein product: CASSLRPSGPGELFF.

The gene calls are TRBV4-3 and TRBJ2-1; maybe TRBD2 (7 bases). Germline V gene lookup returns CDR1 LGHNA and CDR2 YSLEER. This CDR3 spans 15 amino acids. Trimming took 0 bases from V and 6 from J, leaving 12 bases between them. CDR3 DNA sequence: TGCGCCAGCAGCCAAGATCTGGGGGGGCGCAATGAGCAGTTCTTC. This sequence encodes CASSQDLGGRNEQFF.

The sample holds a few counts of this clonotype. The chain has TRBV5-1 and TRBJ1-3; no reliable D call. The CDR3 length is 13 residues. Trimming left V 4 bases short and J 0 bases short, with 5 bases between. The germline gives CDR1 SGHRS, CDR2 YFSETQ. The CDR3 coding sequence is TGCGCCAGCAGCACCATCTCTGGAAACACCATATATTTT. This translates into CASSTISGNTIYF. Full variable domain (rest looked up from reference TRBV5-1 and TRBJ1-3): KAGVTQTPRYLIKTRGQQVTLSCSPISGHRSVSWYQQTPGQGLQFLFEYFSETQRNKGNFPGRFSGRQFSNSRSEMNVSTLELGDSALYLCASSTISGNTIYFGEGSWLTVV.

This clonotype turned up a few times. The chain is built from TRBV6-2 or TRBV6-3 and TRBJ2-7, with 13 bases fitting TRBD2. The CDR3 is made up of 17 amino acids. The V segment lost 6 bases and the J segment 3 bases; nucleotides outside the gene matches: 11. From germline, CDR1 is MNHEY and CDR2 SVGEGT. Written as DNA, the CDR3 is TGTGCCAGCAGCCGGGGACTAGCGGGGTATTTCATCTACGAGCAGTACTTC. This translates into CASSRGLAGYFIYEQYF.

This clonotype came up a few times. This chain joins TRBV28 and TRBJ1-3; the match to TRBD1 covers 7 bases. Germline loops: CDR1 MDHEN, CDR2 SYDVKM. V lost 5 bases, J lost 0 bases, and 10 bases stayed unmatched. The CDR3 covers 17 residues. Written as DNA, the CDR3 is TGTGCCAGCAGTCCTCCGGGACAGCGATTCTCTGGAAACACCATATATTTT. This translates into CASSPPGQRFSGNTIYF.

This clonotype was seen a few times. The chain couples TRBV2 to TRBJ2-7; D not resolved. This CDR3 contains 11 residues. V shed 0 bases and J shed 7 bases, with 4 bases lying between them. The V gene's germline CDR1 is SNHLY and CDR2 FYNNEI. CDR3 bases: TGTGCCAGCAGTGAAGCATGGGAGCAGTACTTC. Translated, it gives CASSEAWEQYF.

The V gene is TRBV28, the J gene TRBJ1-2, with unresolved D. This CDR3 comprises 13 residues. The germline V gene encodes CDR1 MDHEN and CDR2 SYDVKM. V gave up 6 bases and J gave up 8 bases, with 16 bases separating them. CDR3 protein: CASREGGLRGYTF. The CDR3 DNA sequence: TGTGCCAGCAGGGAGGGAGGGCTTCGCGGCTACACCTTC.

The chain couples TRBV25-1 to TRBJ1-2; TRBD1 agrees at 9 bases. Trimming cost V 4 bases and J 5 bases; bases outside gene matches: 5. The CDR3 extends over 14 amino acids. Germline lookup yields CDR1 MGHDK and CDR2 SYGVNS. CDR3 sequence reads: CASSAPGTGYGYTF. For the CDR3, the DNA is TGTGCCAGCAGTGCTCCCGGGACAGGGTATGGCTACACCTTC.

This clonotype was found many times. The chain is built from TRBV7-8 and TRBJ1-2; TRBD1 aligns across 9 bases. The V and J ends lost 4 bases and 4 bases, in that order; junction bases with no gene match: 13. This CDR3 comprises 17 residues. Germline V gene lookup returns CDR1 SGHVS and CDR2 FQNEAQ. DNA for the CDR3: TGTGCCAGCAGCTACACGCCCGGGACAGGGTCCCGCTATGGCTACACCTTC. This codes for CASSYTPGTGSRYGYTF. Full variable domain (rest looked up from reference TRBV7-8 and TRBJ1-2): GAGVSQSPRYKVAKRGQDVALRCDPISGHVSLFWYQQALGQGPEFLTYFQNEAQLDKSGLPSDRFFAERPEGSVSTLKIQRTQQEDSAVYLCASSYTPGTGSRYGYTFGSGTRLTVV.

The CDR3 region is CASSLRVSGELFF. CDR3 DNA sequence: TGTGCCAGCAGCCTCCGGGTGTCCGGGGAGCTGTTTTTT. The rearrangement links TRBV6-2 or TRBV6-3 to TRBJ2-2, with D hard to call. Trimming stripped 6 bases from V and 6 bases from J, with 11 bases between. There are 13 residues in the CDR3. Germline CDR1 MNHEY, CDR2 SVGEGT.

At least ten counts were recorded for this clonotype. The V gene is TRBV28, the J gene TRBJ2-7, with D perhaps TRBD1 (6 bases). The CDR3 contains 13 residues. Germline V gene sequence: CDR1 MDHEN, CDR2 SYDVKM. Trimming took off 2 bases at V and 5 bases at J, with 10 bases between the two ends. The CDR3 region has the DNA TGTGCCAGCAGTTTAACACAGGGAGACGAGCAGTACTTC. Protein: CASSLTQGDEQYF.

The table lists this clonotype with many counts. A junction boundary mismatches the germline segment, possibly from a read error. The genes are TRBV5-1 and TRBJ2-1; D ambiguous. The CDR3 covers 14 residues. Germline CDR1 is SGHRS and CDR2 is YFSETQ. The CDR3 nucleotides read TGTGCCAGCAGCTTAGATGGCAGTTACAATGAGCAGTTCTTC. As protein: CASSLDGSYNEQFF.

V is TRBV20-1 and J is TRBJ2-7; possibly TRBD2 for D (6 bases). V shed 3 bases and J shed 0 bases, with 9 bases lying between them. The V gene's germline CDR1 is DFQATT and CDR2 SNEGSKA (reference sequence). The CDR3 runs to 13 residues. The CDR3: CSASGSFSYEQYF. In DNA, the CDR3 is TGCAGTGCTAGCGGGAGTTTCTCCTACGAGCAGTACTTC.

The chain joins TRBV29-1 to TRBJ1-1; no definite D call. The V end lost 4 bases, the J end lost 7 bases, and 13 bases lay between the germline ends. Germline-derived CDR1 and CDR2 are SQVTM and ANQGSEA. This CDR3 contains 12 residues. The CDR3 is CSVVRQEVEAFF. In nucleotides, the CDR3 is TGCAGCGTTGTTCGGCAGGAGGTTGAAGCTTTCTTT. The complete variable domain, with remaining parts taken from reference TRBV29-1 and TRBJ1-1, reads SAVISQKPSRDICQRGTSLTIQCQVDSQVTMMFWYRQQPGQSLTLIATANQGSEATYESGFVIDKFPISRPNLTFSTLTVSNMSPEDSSIYLCSVVRQEVEAFFGQGTRLTVV.

This clonotype was counted at least ten times. This CDR3 reads CASSDREYQPQHF. In DNA, the CDR3 is TGTGCCAGCAGTGACAGGGAGTATCAGCCCCAGCATTTT. The rearrangement links TRBV2 to TRBJ1-5; weak D call: TRBD1 (5 bases). The CDR3 sequence is 13 residues long. The V end was cut by 3 bases, the J end by 5 bases, with 8 bases between. In germline, CDR1 is SNHLY, CDR2 FYNNEI.

This clonotype was counted ten times or more. The chain uses TRBV29-1 and TRBJ1-2; perhaps TRBD1 as D (5 bases). Germline V gene lookup returns CDR1 SQVTM and CDR2 ANQGSEA. Trimming removed 6 bases at V and 5 bases at J, with 13 bases between. This CDR3 spans 12 amino acids. The CDR3 region is CSVGTGDYGYTF. The CDR3 nucleotides are TGCAGCGTCGGAACAGGAGATTATGGCTACACCTTC.

This clonotype was detected ten times or more. V gene TRBV20-1 combines with J gene TRBJ1-1; 9 bases match TRBD1. The CDR3 runs to 13 residues. Germline V gives CDR1 DFQATT, CDR2 SNEGSKA (reference sequence). V shed 4 bases, J shed 5 bases, and the junction held 5 bases outside the gene matches. The CDR3 DNA reads TGCAGTGCTAAGGACAGGGGCGAAACTGAAGCTTTCTTT. Translating gives CSAKDRGETEAFF.

A remark on this clonotype: This sequence may be a read error, since a much larger clone differs from it by one base. The chain couples TRBV27 to TRBJ1-1; D not resolved. CDR1 is MNHEY, CDR2 SMNVEV, per germline (reference sequence). This CDR3 has 14 residues. Trimming stripped 5 bases from V and 5 bases from J, with 15 bases between. The CDR3 DNA is TGTGCCAGCAGTGTAGCGGGGTCTAGAACTGAAGCTTTCTTT. Its translation is CASSVAGSRTEAFF.

Ten or more counts support this clonotype. This chain links TRBV7-9 with TRBJ1-1, with a weak D call TRBD1 (6 bases). V was trimmed by 5 bases and J by 3 bases, leaving 13 bases between them. This CDR3 region has 14 residues. Per germline, CDR1 SEHNR and CDR2 FQNEAQ (reference sequence). CDR3: CASSARGLDTEAFF. The CDR3 nucleotides read TGTGCCAGCAGCGCCAGGGGACTGGACACTGAAGCTTTCTTT.

This clonotype was observed at least ten times. The chain is built from TRBV12-3 or TRBV12-4 and TRBJ1-2; 8 positions match TRBD1. Germline trimming cut 6 bases from V and 0 bases from J; bases unmatched to any gene: 6. The CDR3 is 15 residues long. DNA for the CDR3: TGTGCCAGCAGACGGACAGGGCCTTCTAACTATGGCTACACCTTC. Translated: CASRRTGPSNYGYTF.

V usage is TRBV28 and J usage is TRBJ1-6; no definite D call. Trimming took 6 bases from V and 7 from J, leaving 4 bases between them. The length of the CDR3 is 11 residues. CDR1 and CDR2 (germline): MDHEN, SYDVKM. DNA of the CDR3: TGTGCCAGCAGGCAAAATTCACCCCTCCACTTT. Translation: CASRQNSPLHF.

For this clonotype: A much larger clone differs from this one at a single base, so this may be a read error. The chain couples TRBV7-8 to TRBJ1-2, with 7 bases that match TRBD1. CDR1 and CDR2 from the germline V gene are SGHVS and FQNEAQ. The ends lost 1 base at V and 7 bases at J; junction bases unmatched: 12. The CDR3 extends over 16 amino acids. CDR3 sequence reads: CASSLGPSDRSRGYTF. In DNA, the CDR3 is TGTGCCAGCAGCTTAGGCCCGTCGGACAGGAGTCGTGGCTACACCTTC.

This clonotype has a single count. The chain links TRBV28 to TRBJ1-1, with no clear D. The V gene's germline CDR1 is MDHEN and CDR2 SYDVKM. This CDR3 spans 12 amino acids. V shed 5 bases and J shed 11 bases, with 15 bases lying between them. This chain's CDR3 is CASSPPRAGAFF. Written as DNA, the CDR3 is TGTGCCAGCAGTCCGCCCCGGGCGGGGGCTTTCTTT.